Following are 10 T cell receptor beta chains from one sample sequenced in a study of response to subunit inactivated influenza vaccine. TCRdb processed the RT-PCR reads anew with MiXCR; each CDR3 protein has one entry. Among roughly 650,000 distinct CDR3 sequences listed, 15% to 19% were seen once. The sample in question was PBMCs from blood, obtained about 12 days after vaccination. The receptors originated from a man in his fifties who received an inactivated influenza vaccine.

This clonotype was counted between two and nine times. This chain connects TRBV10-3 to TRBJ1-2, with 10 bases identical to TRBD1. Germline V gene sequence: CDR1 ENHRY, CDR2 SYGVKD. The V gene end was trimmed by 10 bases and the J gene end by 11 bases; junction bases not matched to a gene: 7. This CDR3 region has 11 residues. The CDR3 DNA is TGTGCCACCAGGGACAGGGGAAGGTACACCTTC. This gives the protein CATRDRGRYTF.

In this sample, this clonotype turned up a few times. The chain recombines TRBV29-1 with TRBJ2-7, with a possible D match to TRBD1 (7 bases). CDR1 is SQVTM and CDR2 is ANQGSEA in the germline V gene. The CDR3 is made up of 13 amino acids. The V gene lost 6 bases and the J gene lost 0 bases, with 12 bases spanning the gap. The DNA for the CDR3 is TGCAGCGTCGCGGGGACAGTCTCCTACGAGCAGTACTTC. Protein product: CSVAGTVSYEQYF.

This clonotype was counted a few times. CDR3 DNA: TGTGCCAGCAGCGTAGGAGGGGACCCGGTGGTCCATGAGCAGTTCTTC. Translating it yields CASSVGGDPVVHEQFF. The rearrangement uses TRBV9 and TRBJ2-1, with D perhaps TRBD1 or TRBD2 (5 bases each). Per the germline V gene, CDR1 is SGDLS and CDR2 is YYNGEE. V was shortened by 0 bases and J by 8 bases, with 18 bases between the two germline ends. The CDR3 covers 16 residues.

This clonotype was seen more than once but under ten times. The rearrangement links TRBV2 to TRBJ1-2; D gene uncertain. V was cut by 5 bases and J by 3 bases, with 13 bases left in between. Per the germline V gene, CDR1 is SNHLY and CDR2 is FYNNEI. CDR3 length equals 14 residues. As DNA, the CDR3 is TGTGCCAGCAGTTTCGACCCGGGTGACTATGGCTACACCTTC. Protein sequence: CASSFDPGDYGYTF.

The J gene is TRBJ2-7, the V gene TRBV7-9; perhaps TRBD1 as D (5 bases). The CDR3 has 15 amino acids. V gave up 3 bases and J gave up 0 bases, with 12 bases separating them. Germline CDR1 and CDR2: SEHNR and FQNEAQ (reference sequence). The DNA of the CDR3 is TGTGCCAGCAGCTTTAGCAGGGCGAGCTCCTACGAGCAGTACTTC. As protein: CASSFSRASSYEQYF.

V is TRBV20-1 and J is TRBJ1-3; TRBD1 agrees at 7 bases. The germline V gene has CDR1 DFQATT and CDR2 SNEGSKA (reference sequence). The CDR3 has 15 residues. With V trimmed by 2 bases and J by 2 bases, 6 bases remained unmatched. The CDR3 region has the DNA TGCAGTGCTAGACAGGGGGGCGACACTGGAAACACCATATATTTT. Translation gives CSARQGGDTGNTIYF.

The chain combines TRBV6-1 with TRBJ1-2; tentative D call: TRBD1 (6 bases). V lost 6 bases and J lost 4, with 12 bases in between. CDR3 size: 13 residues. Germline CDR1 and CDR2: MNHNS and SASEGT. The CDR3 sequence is CASSPTGTYGYTF. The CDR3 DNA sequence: TGTGCCAGCAGCCCAACAGGGACCTATGGCTACACCTTC.

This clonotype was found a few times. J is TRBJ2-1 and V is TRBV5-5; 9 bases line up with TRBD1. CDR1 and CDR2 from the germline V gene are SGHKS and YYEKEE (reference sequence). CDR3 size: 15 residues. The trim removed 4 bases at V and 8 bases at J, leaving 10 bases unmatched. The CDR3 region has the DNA TGTGCCAGCAGCAGGACAGGGGCGTCTCTTGATGAGCAGTTCTTC. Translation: CASSRTGASLDEQFF.

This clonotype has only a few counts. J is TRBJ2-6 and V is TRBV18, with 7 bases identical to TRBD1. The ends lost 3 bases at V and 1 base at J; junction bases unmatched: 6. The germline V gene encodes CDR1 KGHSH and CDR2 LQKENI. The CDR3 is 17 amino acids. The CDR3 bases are TGTGCCAGCTCACCTCGAGCGACAGGGTCTGGGGCCAACGTCCTGACTTTC. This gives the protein CASSPRATGSGANVLTF.

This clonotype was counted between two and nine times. The CDR3 loop is CASSEQGASQETQYF. CDR3 coding DNA: TGCGCCAGCAGTGAGCAGGGGGCCTCCCAAGAGACCCAGTACTTC. The rearrangement uses TRBV10-1 and TRBJ2-5; 8 nucleotides match TRBD1. The CDR3 contains 15 residues. Germline CDR1 WNHNN, CDR2 SYGVQD (reference sequence). V shed 2 bases, J shed 1 base, and the junction held 3 bases outside the gene matches.